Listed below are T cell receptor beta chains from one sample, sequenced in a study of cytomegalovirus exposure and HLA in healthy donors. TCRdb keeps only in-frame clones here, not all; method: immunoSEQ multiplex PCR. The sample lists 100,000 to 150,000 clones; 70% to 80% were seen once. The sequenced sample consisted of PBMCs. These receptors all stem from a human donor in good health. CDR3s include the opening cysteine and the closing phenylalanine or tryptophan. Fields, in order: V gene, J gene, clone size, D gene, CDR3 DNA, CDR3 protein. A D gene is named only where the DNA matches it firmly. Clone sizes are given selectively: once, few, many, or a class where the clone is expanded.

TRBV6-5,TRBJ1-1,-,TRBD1,TGTGCCAGCAGTTATCGAGGGGGCCCATTGGGGGCTTTCTTT,CASSYRGGPLGAFF
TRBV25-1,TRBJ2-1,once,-,TGTGCCAGCAGTGAATACCTGGACAGTTTCTCCTACAATGAGCAGTTCTTC,CASSEYLDSFSYNEQFF
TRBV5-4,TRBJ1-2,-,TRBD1,TGTGCCAGCAGTCTTCCAGGGGGACCCTATGGCTACACCTTC,CASSLPGGPYGYTF
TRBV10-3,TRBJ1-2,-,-,TGTGCCATCAGTGAGTCGAGTTTGGGCAGGGCTGGCTACACCTTC,CAISESSLGRAGYTF
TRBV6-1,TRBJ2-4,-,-,TGTGCCAGCAGTGAATCGAACATTCAGTACTTC,CASSESNIQYF
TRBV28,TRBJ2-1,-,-,TGTGCCAGCAGTTTAAGCGGTCTATATGAGCAGTTCTTC,CASSLSGLYEQFF
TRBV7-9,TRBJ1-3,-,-,TGTGCCAGCAGCTTAGGGGGCAGCTCTGGAAACACCATATATTTT,CASSLGGSSGNTIYF
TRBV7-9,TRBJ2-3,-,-,TGTTCCAGCAGCTTAGGCGAGCTAGCCCCTAGCACAGATACGCAGTATTTT,CSSSLGELAPSTDTQYF
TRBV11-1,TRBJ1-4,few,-,TGTGCCAGCAGCCCGGGGGTCGAGGAGCTTAATGAAAAACTGTTTTTT,CASSPGVEELNEKLFF
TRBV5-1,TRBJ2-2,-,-,TGCGCCAGCAGCTTGGAGGTCGGGGGGAACACCGGGGAGCTGTTTTTT,CASSLEVGGNTGELFF
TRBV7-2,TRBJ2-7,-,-,TGTGCCAGCAGCTTAAGTGTGGGCGGGATGTCGTGGTCCGAGCAGTACTTC,CASSLSVGGMSWSEQYF
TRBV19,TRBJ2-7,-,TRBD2,TGTGCCAGTAGCCTAGGGACTAGTTACGAGCAGTACTTC,CASSLGTSYEQYF
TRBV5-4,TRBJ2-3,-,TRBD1,TGTGCCAGCAGACGGGGAGGGACAGGGTTTATAGATACGCAGTATTTT,CASRRGGTGFIDTQYF
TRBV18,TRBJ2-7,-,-,TGTGCCAGCTCACTCCTCGGGAGAGCGGAGGCCGCCGAGCAGTACTTC,CASSLLGRAEAAEQYF
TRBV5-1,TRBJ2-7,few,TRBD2,TGCGCCAGCAGCTTGGTTTCGGGAGGATCCTACGAGCAGTACTTC,CASSLVSGGSYEQYF
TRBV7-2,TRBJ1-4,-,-,TGTGCCAGCAGCTTCATCCCCACAACTAATGAAAAACTGTTTTTT,CASSFIPTTNEKLFF
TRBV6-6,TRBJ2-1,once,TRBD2,TGTGCCACTCGTGCGGGAGGGCCCTCCAATGAGCAGTTCTTC,CATRAGGPSNEQFF
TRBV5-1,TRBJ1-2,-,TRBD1,TGCGCCAGCAGCATAAGGACAGGGAATGGCTACACCTTC,CASSIRTGNGYTF
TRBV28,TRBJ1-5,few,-,TGTGCCAGCAGCGTGGGGAGGGGCAATCAGCCCCAGCATTTT,CASSVGRGNQPQHF
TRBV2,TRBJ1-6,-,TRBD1,TGTGCCAGCAGTCCGGGACAGGCTTATAATTCACCCCTCCACTTT,CASSPGQAYNSPLHF
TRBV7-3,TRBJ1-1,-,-,TGTGCCAGCAGCTTGGACCCCCGGGGCACTGAAGCTTTCTTT,CASSLDPRGTEAFF
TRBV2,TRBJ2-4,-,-,TGTGCCAGCAGACACCGGGACAACGAAAAAAGGAGAAAAAACATTCAGTACTTC,CASRHRDNEKRRKNIQYF
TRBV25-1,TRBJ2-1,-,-,TGTGCCAGCAGTGAACTACAGGACCCACGAGGCGACAATGAGCAGTTCTTC,CASSELQDPRGDNEQFF
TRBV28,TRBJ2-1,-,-,TGTGCCAGCGCAGGGGTTGGTGAGCAGTTCTTC,CASAGVGEQFF